This T cell receptor (beta chain) was identified in a study of graft-versus-host responses after intestinal transplantation. Background on the study: Recipients received multivisceral, liver-intestinal, or isolated intestinal transplants. The study's findings and limits: Recipient marrow contained GvH clones, some of which appeared first in ileum or blood.

This clone was found once. Its antigen remains unknown. Data came from immunoSEQ multiplex PCR; TCRdb stores just in-frame clones and leaves some out. The sample has 95,000 to 100,000 clones, more than 70% seen once. The CDR3 runs 14 residues. The V gene lost 0 bases and the J gene lost 6 bases, with 8 bases spanning the gap. CDR1 is MDHEN and CDR2 is SYDVKM in the germline V gene. The starting material was PBMCs, obtained 255 days after intestinal transplant. This receptor was obtained from a human patient who received an intestinal transplant, so some T cells may come from the graft donor. The rearrangement joins TRBV28 to TRBJ1-4; D not certain. This CDR3 reads CASSLWTGDEKLFF. For the CDR3, the DNA is TGTGCCAGCAGTTTATGGACGGGAGATGAAAAACTGTTTTTT. Complete variable domain (other parts from reference TRBV28 and TRBJ1-4): DVKVTQSSRYLVKRTGEKVFLECVQDMDHENMFWYRQDPGLGLRLIYFSYDVKMKEKGDIPEGYSVSREKKERFSLILESASTNQTSMYLCASSLWTGDEKLFFGSGTQLSVL.